The entry below describes one TCR beta chain. What it binds is unknown. This entry belongs to a study of CD8+ T cells in alopecia areata. Sequencing used cDNA as its template, made by extracting RNA and reverse transcribing it. This table comes from immunoSEQ multiplex PCR, and its TCRdb copy is limited to in-frame clones, with some not included. The sample records over 150,000 clones, roughly 56% being singletons. CDR3 length equals 16 residues. Germline assignment: CDR1 SNHLY and CDR2 FYNNEI. Trimming removed 0 bases from V and 4 bases from J, with 15 bases in between. Study observations and caveats: Relative to normal scalp, lesional scalp, especially alopecia totalis/universalis, showed higher clonality. Scalp sequencing captures resident alphabeta T cells of normal skin too.

The chain joins TRBV2 to TRBJ1-1; D remains ambiguous. The source material was CD8+ T cells sorted from blood. The source is a human donor in good health. This CDR3 reads CASSEARRQSPTEAFF. The CDR3 DNA follows: TGTGCCAGCAGTGAAGCACGGCGGCAGAGTCCCACTGAAGCTTTCTTT.